What follows are 18 T cell receptor beta chains derived from one specimen sequenced in a study of cytomegalovirus exposure and HLA in healthy donors. Data came from immunoSEQ multiplex PCR; TCRdb stores just in-frame clones and leaves some out. The table records around 70,000 clones, about 90% of them present only once. Sequencing was performed on PBMCs. The receptors here all came from a man in his late teens or twenties in good health and CMV-seronegative.

V gene TRBV7-9 combines with J gene TRBJ2-1; 12 nucleotides match TRBD2. Looked up from germline, CDR1 is SEHNR and CDR2 is FQNEAQ (reference sequence). V shed 5 bases, J shed 7 bases, and the junction held 9 bases outside the gene matches. The CDR3 runs to 16 residues. The CDR3 coding sequence is TGTGCCAGCAGCGCCTGGACTAGCGGGACCAATAATGAGCAGTTCTTC. Protein product: CASSAWTSGTNNEQFF.

A few counts support this clone. The chain carries TRBV9 and TRBJ2-7; TRBD2 might be the D (5 bases). The CDR3 loop spans 15 amino acids. CDR1 is SGDLS and CDR2 is YYNGEE in the germline V gene. Trimming removed 0 bases at V and 4 bases at J, with 14 bases between. The CDR3 region is CASSVDPTISYEQYF. For the CDR3, the DNA is TGTGCCAGCAGCGTAGACCCGACTATTAGTTACGAGCAGTACTTC.

The chain recombines TRBV27 with TRBJ1-3; 7 bases match TRBD1. The CDR3 length is 15 residues. J was trimmed by 1 base and V by 5 bases; bases with no gene match: 5. Germline CDR1 reads MNHEY; CDR2 reads SMNVEV (reference sequence). CDR3 amino acids: CASSRQGTSGNTIYF. The CDR3, as DNA: TGTGCCAGCAGTCGACAGGGCACTTCTGGAAACACCATATATTTT.

This clone appeared many times. The gene calls are TRBV15 and TRBJ2-1; 8 nucleotides agree with TRBD1. After removal of 5 bases from V and 6 bases from J, the junction contained 6 bases not matched to a gene. The CDR3 extends over 14 amino acids. Germline CDR1 and CDR2: LNHNV and YYDKDF (reference sequence). As DNA, the CDR3 is TGTGCCACCAGCCGCGGGACAGGACGCAATGAGCAGTTCTTC. The encoded protein is CATSRGTGRNEQFF.

The J gene is TRBJ2-6, the V gene TRBV6-1; no reliable D call. Germline V gives CDR1 MNHNS, CDR2 SASEGT. V dropped 4 bases and J dropped 0 bases, with 7 bases sitting between them. This CDR3 has 15 amino acids. CDR3 in DNA: TGTGCCAGCAGTGGTAAGCTCTCTGGGGCCAACGTCCTGACTTTC. Translating gives CASSGKLSGANVLTF.

The J gene is TRBJ1-2, the V gene TRBV19, with 7 positions matching TRBD1. The CDR3 runs 15 residues. Germline CDR1 reads LNHDA; CDR2 reads SQIVND (reference sequence). V gave up 7 bases and J gave up 4 bases; unmatched junction bases: 12. CDR3 coding DNA: TGTGCCAGTATGCGCCGGGACAGCGGATTCTATGGCTACACCTTC. The encoded protein is CASMRRDSGFYGYTF.

This clone is a singleton in its sample. The junction differs from germline at one of its ends, possibly a read error. The chain joins TRBV7-7 to TRBJ2-7; TRBD2 aligns across 7 bases. Germline V CDR1 and CDR2: SSHAT, FNYEAQ (reference sequence). This CDR3 has 15 amino acids. CDR3 residues: CASSLGSGTSYEQYF. DNA for the CDR3: TGTGCTAGCAGCTTAGGAAGCGGGACCTCCTACGAGCAGTACTTC.

This chain joins TRBV28 and TRBJ2-3, with TRBD2 matching over 7 bases. The germline V gene has CDR1 MDHEN and CDR2 SYDVKM. The CDR3 is 15 amino acids. J was trimmed by 2 bases and V by 6 bases; bases with no gene match: 8. The CDR3 DNA follows: TGTGCCAGCAGCGAGAGAGGGAGGGACACAGATACGCAGTATTTT. This codes for CASSERGRDTDTQYF. Complete variable domain (other parts from reference TRBV28 and TRBJ2-3): DVKVTQSSRYLVKRTGEKVFLECVQDMDHENMFWYRQDPGLGLRLIYFSYDVKMKEKGDIPEGYSVSREKKERFSLILESASTNQTSMYLCASSERGRDTDTQYFGPGTRLTVL.

V is TRBV30 and J is TRBJ2-3; TRBD1 aligns across 7 bases. Germline V gives CDR1 GTSNPN, CDR2 SVGIG (reference sequence). Germline trimming cut 3 bases from V and 0 bases from J; bases unmatched to any gene: 9. This CDR3 is 16 amino acids long. The CDR3 sequence: CAWSPGTEYSTDTQYF. The CDR3 DNA reads TGTGCCTGGAGCCCCGGGACAGAATATAGCACAGATACGCAGTATTTT.

V gene TRBV28 combines with J gene TRBJ1-1, with a possible D match to TRBD1 (6 bases). Trimming left V 5 bases short and J 6 bases short, with 19 bases between. The CDR3 is 15 residues long. Germline CDR1 reads MDHEN; CDR2 reads SYDVKM. The CDR3 is CASSILLRQVAEAFF. CDR3 nucleotides: TGTGCCAGCAGTATTCTCCTAAGACAGGTGGCTGAAGCTTTCTTT. The whole variable domain, remainder taken from reference TRBV28 and TRBJ1-1, is DVKVTQSSRYLVKRTGEKVFLECVQDMDHENMFWYRQDPGLGLRLIYFSYDVKMKEKGDIPEGYSVSREKKERFSLILESASTNQTSMYLCASSILLRQVAEAFFGQGTRLTVV.

CDR3 sequence: CASRGRAGEKLFF. In DNA, the CDR3 is TGTGCCAGCAGGGGCCGTGCAGGGGAAAAACTGTTTTTT. This rearrangement joins TRBV7-9 to TRBJ1-4, with D possibly being TRBD1 (5 bases). Trimming took 6 bases from V and 8 from J, leaving 13 bases between them. Per the germline V gene, CDR1 is SEHNR and CDR2 is FQNEAQ (reference sequence). The CDR3 consists of 13 residues.

As for this clone: A read error may produce the germline difference seen at one junction end. The chain combines TRBV7-7 with TRBJ2-3, with D possibly being TRBD1 (7 bases). This CDR3 is built from 15 residues. Looked up from germline, CDR1 is SSHAT and CDR2 is FNYEAQ (reference sequence). CDR3 nucleotides: TGTGCTAGCAGCCAGGGGGGCGAGAGCACAGATACGCAGTATTTT. This codes for CASSQGGESTDTQYF. The variable domain in full, with the rest retrieved from reference TRBV7-7 and TRBJ2-3, is GAGVSQSPRYKVTKRGQDVTLRCDPISSHATLYWYQQALGQGPEFLTYFNYEAQPDKSGLPSDRFSAERPEGSISTLTIQRTEQRDSAMYRCASSQGGESTDTQYFGPGTRLTVL.

This chain links TRBV7-8 with TRBJ1-2, with D possibly matching TRBD1 (6 bases). The CDR3 is 20 residues long. Germline-derived CDR1 and CDR2 are SGHVS and FQNEAQ. The V end lost 5 bases, the J end lost 4 bases, and 32 bases lay between the germline ends. CDR3 residues: CASSPKGRGTNQALGYGYTF. The CDR3 DNA sequence: TGTGCCAGCAGCCCTAAGGGGCGGGGGACAAATCAAGCCCTAGGCTATGGCTACACCTTC.

A few counts support this clone. This rearrangement joins TRBV29-1 to TRBJ2-5; 11 bases are a match to TRBD2. The junction had 2 bases not matched to a gene; V was cut back by 6 bases and J by 5 bases. Germline CDR1 and CDR2: SQVTM and ANQGSEA. The CDR3 is 12 residues long. In DNA form, the CDR3 reads TGCAGCGTCTTAGCGGGAGGGGAGACCCAGTACTTC. It specifies CSVLAGGETQYF. The full variable domain, completed using reference TRBV29-1 and TRBJ2-5, is SAVISQKPSRDICQRGTSLTIQCQVDSQVTMMFWYRQQPGQSLTLIATANQGSEATYESGFVIDKFPISRPNLTFSTLTVSNMSPEDSSIYLCSVLAGGETQYFGPGTRLLVL.

The gene calls are TRBV7-6 and TRBJ2-6; possible D gene TRBD1, 6 bases. The CDR3 spans 20 residues. Germline V gives CDR1 SGHVS, CDR2 FNYEAQ. V shed 2 bases and J shed 2 bases, with 22 bases lying between them. The CDR3, as DNA: TGTGCCAGCAGCTTAAGGGCCTTACAGGGAAAGGGCACTGGGGCCAACGTCCTGACTTTC. Translation gives CASSLRALQGKGTGANVLTF.

The chain links TRBV28 to TRBJ2-1; D gene unclear. CDR3 length: 12 amino acids. V was cut by 4 bases and J by 6 bases, with 7 bases left in between. The V gene's germline CDR1 is MDHEN and CDR2 SYDVKM. The CDR3 loop reads CASSYPGNEQFF. The CDR3 DNA reads as TGTGCCAGCAGTTATCCCGGCAATGAGCAGTTCTTC.

The rearrangement links TRBV30 to TRBJ2-1, with D possibly matching TRBD2 (5 bases). Trimming removed 7 bases from V and 5 bases from J, with 6 bases in between. CDR1 and CDR2 (germline): GTSNPN, SVGIG (reference sequence). The CDR3 loop spans 10 amino acids. The CDR3 DNA is TGTGCCTTGGAGGACAATGAGCAGTTCTTC. As protein: CALEDNEQFF.

The chain has TRBV6-5 and TRBJ2-3, with TRBD2 matching 10 bases. Germline-derived CDR1 and CDR2 are MNHEY and SVGAGI. This CDR3 spans 15 amino acids. V was clipped by 11 bases and J by 2 bases; unmatched bases: 10. The CDR3 DNA is TGTGCCTGGACGGGGACTAGCGTCTTCACAGATACGCAGTATTTT. It yields the protein CAWTGTSVFTDTQYF.